This is a list of T cell receptor beta chains from one sample in a study of T cell responses to AZD1222 COVID-19 vaccine. Sequencing used immunoSEQ multiplex PCR; TCRdb keeps in-frame clones, though not all of them. The sample includes fewer than 150,000 clones, 80% to 95% of them seen just once. The specimen was peripheral blood, collected on day 0 of AZD1222 vaccination. These receptors all come from an adult in good health. Each CDR3 is given with its conserved first and last residue. A D gene is named only where the DNA matches it firmly. Clone size is not always given. Where it is, it says once, few, many or a class for expanded clones.

V	size	D	J	DNA	CDR3
TRBV7-3	.	.	TRBJ1-1	TGTGCCAGCAGGAGTAGAGACAGGACTGAAGCTTTCTTT	CASRSRDRTEAFF
TRBV2	once	TRBD1	TRBJ1-5	TGTGCCAGCAGTGTTCGACAGGGGGCGAACCAGCCCCAGCATTTT	CASSVRQGANQPQHF
TRBV5-4	.	.	TRBJ2-3	TGTGCCAGCAGGTGGATGGGTGCGGGGACAGATACGCAGTATTTT	CASRWMGAGTDTQYF
TRBV19	.	.	TRBJ1-3	TGTGCCAGTAGACCTCGCGAGGGGGTGTCTGGAAACACCATATATTTT	CASRPREGVSGNTIYF
TRBV19	.	.	TRBJ1-1	TGTGCCAGTAGTATGTCAGGGTTCACTGAAGCTTTCTTT	CASSMSGFTEAFF
TRBV19	.	.	TRBJ2-5	TGTGCCAGTAGCGGTCAAAGGCAGGGCCAGGGAGAGACCCAGTACTTC	CASSGQRQGQGETQYF
TRBV5-6	once	.	TRBJ1-1	TGTGCCAGCAGCCCCCGGGGCCCGAGCGGTGAAGCTTTCTTT	CASSPRGPSGEAFF
TRBV15	few	TRBD1	TRBJ2-7	TGTGCCACGAGCGGACAGGGCTACGAGCAGTACTTC	CATSGQGYEQYF
TRBV14	.	.	TRBJ2-1	TGTGCCAGCAGCCAACCGAAGTACACCGGGACCCTGGATGAGCAGTTCTTC	CASSQPKYTGTLDEQFF
TRBV4-1	.	.	TRBJ1-1	TGCGCCAGCAGCCAAGTAGGAAGACAGCGAGCTCACACTGAAGCTTTCTTT	CASSQVGRQRAHTEAFF